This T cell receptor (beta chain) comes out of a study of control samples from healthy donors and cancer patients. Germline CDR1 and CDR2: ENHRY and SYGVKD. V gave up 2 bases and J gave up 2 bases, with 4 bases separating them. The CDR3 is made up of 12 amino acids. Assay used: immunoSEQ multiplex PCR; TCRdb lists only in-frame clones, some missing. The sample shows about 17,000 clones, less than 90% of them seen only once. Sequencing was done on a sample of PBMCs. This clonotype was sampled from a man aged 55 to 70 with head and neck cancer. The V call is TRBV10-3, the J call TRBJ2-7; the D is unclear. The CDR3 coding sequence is TGTGCCATCAGTGAGGTGGCCTACGAGCAGTACTTC. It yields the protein CAISEVAYEQYF.